What follows are 26 T cell receptor beta chains derived from one specimen sequenced in a study of control samples from healthy donors and cancer patients. The table came from immunoSEQ multiplex PCR; TCRdb's copy has only in-frame clones and leaves some out. This table has tens of thousands of clones, about 87% appearing once. Sequenced input: PBMCs. Source of these receptors: a woman aged 55-69 years with lung cancer.

This chain uses TRBV7-9 with TRBJ2-1, with D uncertain. Germline assignment: CDR1 SEHNR and CDR2 FQNEAQ (reference sequence). The CDR3 consists of 15 residues. V lost 1 base and J 5 bases, leaving 12 bases between the germline ends. As DNA, the CDR3 is TGTGCCAGCAGCTTAGACTTATGGCGCCACAATGAGCAGTTCTTC. Translation gives CASSLDLWRHNEQFF.

The rearrangement joins TRBV5-6 to TRBJ2-1, with 15 nucleotides matching TRBD2. Germline V gives CDR1 SGHDT, CDR2 YYEEEE. The length of the CDR3 is 15 residues. With 3 bases clipped from V and 8 bases from J, the junction kept 3 bases outside the gene matches. CDR3 protein: CASSWGLAGGDEQFF. The CDR3 coding sequence is TGTGCCAGCAGCTGGGGACTAGCGGGGGGTGATGAGCAGTTCTTC.

V is TRBV2 and J is TRBJ2-7; the D gene could be TRBD1 or TRBD2 (5 bases each). The CDR3 runs 14 residues. V was clipped by 10 bases and J by 1 base, with 17 bases between them. Looked up from germline, CDR1 is SNHLY and CDR2 is FYNNEI. The DNA for the CDR3 is TGTGCCATTAGCGCCCAGGCAGGGTCCTACGAGCAGTACTTC. Translated, it gives CAISAQAGSYEQYF.

The chain employs TRBV7-9 and TRBJ2-6; D is uncertain. This CDR3 is built from 16 residues. The V end lost 0 bases, the J end lost 0 bases, and 6 bases lay between the germline ends. Germline loops: CDR1 SEHNR, CDR2 FQNEAQ (reference sequence). As DNA, the CDR3 is TGTGCCAGCAGCTTAGCAGGACGCTCTGGGGCCAACGTCCTGACTTTC. Residues: CASSLAGRSGANVLTF.

V usage is TRBV24-1 and J usage is TRBJ2-7; D is unresolved. Germline lookup yields CDR1 KGHDR and CDR2 SFDVKD. CDR3 length: 12 residues. The V gene lost 2 bases and the J gene lost 3 bases, with 4 bases spanning the gap. CDR3 DNA: TGTGCCACCAGTGATTCTAGCTACGAGCAGTACTTC. It encodes CATSDSSYEQYF.

The rearrangement uses TRBV10-2 and TRBJ2-3; 15 bases fit TRBD2. The CDR3 runs 18 residues. In germline, CDR1 is WSHSY, CDR2 SAAADI. V lost 0 bases and J lost 1; bases outside the gene matches: 2. This chain's CDR3 is CASSESRTSGGGTDTQYF. Written as DNA, the CDR3 is TGCGCCAGCAGTGAGTCTAGGACTAGCGGGGGGGGCACAGATACGCAGTATTTT.

This chain uses TRBV5-4 with TRBJ1-2; the D gene is possibly TRBD1 (5 bases). V lost 4 bases to trimming and J lost 4 bases, with 17 bases between them. CDR3 length equals 15 residues. CDR1 and CDR2 from the germline V gene are SGHNT and YYREEE (reference sequence). CDR3 in amino acids: CASSPTEARGYGYTF. The CDR3 DNA is TGTGCCAGCAGCCCGACAGAGGCTCGCGGCTATGGCTACACCTTC.

This chain links TRBV27 with TRBJ1-5, with D perhaps matching TRBD1 (6 bases). Germline V CDR1 and CDR2: MNHEY, SMNVEV (reference sequence). CDR3 length: 16 residues. The ends were cut back, 4 bases at V and 6 bases at J, with 19 bases in the middle. Here the CDR3 DNA reads TGTGCCAGCAGTTCAGGGACAAGCCTGGTGGGTCAGCCCCAGCATTTT. It yields the protein CASSSGTSLVGQPQHF.

This clone was seen a handful of times. V and J are TRBV7-2 and TRBJ2-7; D may be TRBD2 (7 bases). Trimming cost V 1 base and J 4 bases, with 11 bases left between them. CDR3 length equals 14 residues. Germline V gives CDR1 SGHTA, CDR2 FQGNSA. This chain's CDR3 is CASSLVAGAYEQYF. The CDR3 DNA reads TGTGCCAGCAGCTTAGTTGCGGGGGCTTACGAGCAGTACTTC.

The chain employs TRBV7-9 and TRBJ2-3; 8 nucleotides agree with TRBD1. The CDR3 has 15 residues. The V gene's germline CDR1 is SEHNR and CDR2 FQNEAQ (reference sequence). V gave up 3 bases and J gave up 4 bases; unmatched junction bases: 6. The CDR3 reads CASSLSQGAADTQYF. DNA for the CDR3: TGTGCCAGCAGCTTGTCGCAGGGGGCAGCAGATACGCAGTATTTT.

The genes are TRBV7-9 and TRBJ2-5; possibly TRBD2 for D (6 bases). This CDR3 has 13 amino acids. V was shortened by 3 bases and J by 5 bases, with 10 bases between the two germline ends. Germline V gene sequence: CDR1 SEHNR, CDR2 FQNEAQ (reference sequence). The CDR3 sequence is CASSFPGVETQYF. The CDR3 coding sequence is TGTGCCAGCAGCTTCCCGGGGGTTGAGACCCAGTACTTC.

This chain uses TRBV9 with TRBJ2-5; 11 positions match TRBD2. The CDR3 consists of 18 residues. The germline V gene has CDR1 SGDLS and CDR2 YYNGEE. V was pared by 3 bases and J by 1 base, with 11 bases of the junction left unmatched. CDR3 DNA sequence: TGTGCCAGCAGCGCGGGGGGGTCTAGCGGGAGGTTCCAAGAGACCCAGTACTTC. Amino acids: CASSAGGSSGRFQETQYF.

V gene TRBV5-6 combines with J gene TRBJ2-1, with D maybe TRBD1 (6 bases). Between the trimmed V and J ends, which lost 4 bases and 8 bases, there was a span of 13 bases. The germline V gene encodes CDR1 SGHDT and CDR2 YYEEEE. The CDR3 covers 13 residues. The chain's CDR3 is CASSRQAPDEQFF. CDR3 DNA: TGTGCCAGCAGCCGACAGGCCCCGGATGAGCAGTTCTTC.

The V and J genes are TRBV6-5 and TRBJ1-3, with no clear D. Germline CDR1 reads MNHEY; CDR2 reads SVGAGI. Deletions cut 0 bases from V and 1 base from J, with 4 bases between. This CDR3 is built from 14 residues. The CDR3 sequence is CASSYSESGNTIYF. CDR3 nucleotide sequence: TGTGCCAGCAGTTACTCGGAGTCTGGAAACACCATATATTTT.

This sequence joins TRBV2 and TRBJ1-4; 7 nucleotides align to TRBD1. The CDR3 consists of 13 residues. Germline CDR1 is SNHLY and CDR2 is FYNNEI. V lost 5 bases and J lost 7; bases outside the gene matches: 4. The CDR3 sequence is CASSPTGAEKLFF. DNA for the CDR3: TGTGCCAGCAGTCCTACAGGGGCTGAAAAACTGTTTTTT.

The rearrangement joins TRBV11-3 to TRBJ2-1, with TRBD2 identical over 14 bases. Trimming at V came to 3 bases and at J to 6 bases, leaving 1 base not matched to a gene. Germline lookup yields CDR1 SGHNT and CDR2 YENEEA. This CDR3 is built from 15 residues. The chain's CDR3 is CASSFGTSGSNEQFF. The CDR3 nucleotides read TGTGCCAGCAGCTTCGGGACTAGCGGGAGCAATGAGCAGTTCTTC.

The V call is TRBV5-1, the J call TRBJ2-6, with TRBD1 matching 9 bases. The CDR3 runs to 17 residues. Germline loops: CDR1 SGHRS, CDR2 YFSETQ. The trim removed 0 bases at V and 2 bases at J, leaving 3 bases unmatched. The CDR3 nucleotides are TGCGCCAGCAGCTTGGGGACAGGGGCCCCTGGGGCCAACGTCCTGACTTTC. Its protein is CASSLGTGAPGANVLTF. Full variable domain (outside the CDR3, taken from reference TRBV5-1 and TRBJ2-6): KAGVTQTPRYLIKTRGQQVTLSCSPISGHRSVSWYQQTPGQGLQFLFEYFSETQRNKGNFPGRFSGRQFSNSRSEMNVSTLELGDSALYLCASSLGTGAPGANVLTFGAGSRLTVL.

The chain links TRBV2 to TRBJ2-7; 7 bases are a match to TRBD2. Germline CDR1 SNHLY, CDR2 FYNNEI. The junction had 4 bases not matched to a gene; V was cut back by 7 bases and J by 4 bases. The CDR3 contains 12 residues. CDR3 DNA: TGTGCCAGCACGGCTAGCGGTTACGAGCAGTACTTC. Translating it yields CASTASGYEQYF.

This clone appeared once. The chain carries TRBV5-1 and TRBJ1-1; a weak D match, TRBD1 (6 bases). From germline, CDR1 is SGHRS and CDR2 YFSETQ. CDR3 length: 13 residues. Trimming left V 3 bases short and J 10 bases short, with 16 bases between. CDR3 DNA: TGCGCCAGCAGCTCCGCCACAGGGAGTGGAGCTTTCTTT. Its protein product is CASSSATGSGAFF.

This chain joins TRBV6-5 and TRBJ2-2, with D possibly being TRBD1 or TRBD2 (5 bases each). Trimming removed 5 bases from V and 3 bases from J, with 13 bases in between. This CDR3 has 15 amino acids. CDR1 is MNHEY and CDR2 is SVGAGI in the germline V gene. Written as DNA, the CDR3 is TGTGCCAGCAGTCGCACTCGGGGCTACACCGGGGAGCTGTTTTTT. Translated: CASSRTRGYTGELFF.

This chain uses TRBV9 with TRBJ2-2, with unresolved D. Germline V CDR1 and CDR2: SGDLS, YYNGEE. Trimming removed 2 bases from V and 6 bases from J, with 5 bases in between. The CDR3 is made up of 12 amino acids. The CDR3 here is CASSVTSGELFF. The CDR3 DNA follows: TGTGCCAGCAGCGTTACGTCCGGGGAGCTGTTTTTT. Looking up the rest from reference TRBV9 and TRBJ2-2 gives the full variable domain: DSGVTQTPKHLITATGQRVTLRCSPRSGDLSVYWYQQSLDQGLQFLIQYYNGEERAKGNILERFSAQQFPDLHSELNLSSLELGDSALYFCASSVTSGELFFGEGSRLTVL.

This sequence joins TRBV7-8 and TRBJ1-2; D possibly corresponds to TRBD1 (6 bases). The germline gives CDR1 SGHVS, CDR2 FQNEAQ. This CDR3 contains 14 residues. Trimming removed 3 bases from V and 3 bases from J, with 11 bases in between. CDR3 loop: CASSFRGTDYGYTF. The CDR3 DNA is TGTGCCAGCAGCTTTAGGGGGACGGACTATGGCTACACCTTC.

The chain links TRBV12-3 or TRBV12-4 to TRBJ1-3; possible D gene TRBD1, 6 bases. The CDR3 has 13 residues. With 5 bases removed from V and 6 bases from J, the gap between germline ends came to 11 bases. DNA for the CDR3: TGTGCCAGCAGTATTCAGGGGCTAAACACCATATATTTT. The encoded protein is CASSIQGLNTIYF.

The chain combines TRBV28 with TRBJ2-7, with TRBD2 matching 7 bases. Germline values: CDR1 MDHEN, CDR2 SYDVKM. This CDR3 contains 11 residues. Trimming removed 5 bases from V and 7 bases from J; junction bases left unmatched: 2. CDR3 DNA sequence: TGTGCCAGCAGTCGAGCGGGGGAGCAGTACTTC. Translation gives CASSRAGEQYF.

J is TRBJ1-2 and V is TRBV2; D unclear. The CDR3 length is 11 residues. V lost 2 bases and J lost 8, with 6 bases in between. The germline gives CDR1 SNHLY, CDR2 FYNNEI. The CDR3 coding sequence is TGTGCCAGCAGTGAACAACGAGGCTACACCTTC. Amino acid sequence: CASSEQRGYTF.

This sequence joins TRBV27 and TRBJ2-3; D might be TRBD2 (7 bases). The CDR3 runs 15 residues. Germline V gene data show CDR1 as MNHEY and CDR2 as SMNVEV (reference sequence). Trimming removed 5 bases at V and 5 bases at J, with 17 bases between. The CDR3 nucleotides are TGTGCCAGCAGTACGCCCCGGGGGGCAGGAGATACGCAGTATTTT. Protein product: CASSTPRGAGDTQYF.